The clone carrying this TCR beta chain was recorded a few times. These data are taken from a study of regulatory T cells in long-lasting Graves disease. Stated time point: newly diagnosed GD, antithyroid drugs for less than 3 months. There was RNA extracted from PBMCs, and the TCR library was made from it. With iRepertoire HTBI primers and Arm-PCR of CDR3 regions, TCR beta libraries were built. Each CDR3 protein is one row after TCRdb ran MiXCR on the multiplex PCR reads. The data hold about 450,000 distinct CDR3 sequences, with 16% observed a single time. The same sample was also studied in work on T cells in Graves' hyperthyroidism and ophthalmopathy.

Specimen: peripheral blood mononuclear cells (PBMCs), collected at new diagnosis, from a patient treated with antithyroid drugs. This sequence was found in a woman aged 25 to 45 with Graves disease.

The CDR3 DNA is TGTGCCAGCACTTTTCAAGCCGGACAGGTTTCCTACGAGCAGTACTTC. As protein: CASTFQAGQVSYEQYF. The rearrangement uses TRBV12-3 or TRBV12-4 and TRBJ2-7; 7 positions agree with TRBD1. The V segment lost 7 bases and the J segment 1 base; nucleotides outside the gene matches: 13. The CDR3 totals 16 residues.